One and the same sample provided the 26 T cell receptor beta chains below, sequenced in a study of blood T cell dynamics during melanoma immunotherapy. As to time point: week 3, after first cycle of checkpoint inhibitor. Sequencing was performed with immunoSEQ multiplex PCR; in TCRdb, only in-frame clones are kept and a portion is missing. The profile shows about 10,000 clones, about nine tenths of them singletons. Sample: blood, taken from a patient treated with checkpoint blockade. These receptors originate from a human donor with melanoma.

The gene calls are TRBV29-1 and TRBJ2-5; 7 bases agree with TRBD2. This CDR3 has 12 amino acids. Germline loops: CDR1 SQVTM, CDR2 ANQGSEA. V lost 4 bases, J lost 5 bases, and 4 bases stayed unmatched. The CDR3 sequence is CSVGGGSETQYF. CDR3 DNA sequence: TGCAGCGTTGGGGGGGGGAGTGAGACCCAGTACTTC.

The rearrangement uses TRBV5-1 and TRBJ1-4, with a tentative D call TRBD1 (5 bases). The CDR3 runs 14 residues. Germline assignment: CDR1 SGHRS and CDR2 YFSETQ. V lost 4 bases and J 7 bases, leaving 14 bases between the germline ends. Here the CDR3 reads CASSPEGWGEKLFF. The CDR3 DNA reads TGCGCCAGCAGCCCGGAGGGGTGGGGTGAAAAACTGTTTTTT.

V and J are TRBV6-1 and TRBJ1-1; D gene uncertain. CDR3 length equals 10 residues. CDR1 is MNHNS and CDR2 is SASEGT in the germline V gene. Trimming took 2 bases from V and 10 from J, leaving 5 bases between them. CDR3 DNA: TGTGCCAGCAGTGAATTGGGAGCTTTCTTT. It encodes CASSELGAFF.

V and J are TRBV28 and TRBJ2-3, with 9 bases that match TRBD2. The CDR3 has 22 residues. Losses at the gene ends were 4 bases for V and 3 bases for J; bases not matched to a gene: 26. Germline CDR1 and CDR2: MDHEN and SYDVKM. This CDR3 reads CASSSFTSPLAGLYGGTDTQYF. CDR3 nucleotides: TGTGCCAGCAGTTCATTTACCTCTCCACTAGCGGGTCTTTATGGGGGAACAGATACGCAGTATTTT.

The sample holds one count of this clone. The chain links TRBV30 to TRBJ2-2; D gene unclear. In germline, CDR1 is GTSNPN, CDR2 SVGIG (reference sequence). Trimming left V 2 bases short and J 6 bases short, with 4 bases between. The CDR3 sequence is 11 residues long. The CDR3 coding sequence is TGTGCCTGGAGTTATTCCGGGGAGCTGTTTTTT. It is translated as CAWSYSGELFF.

V usage is TRBV6-1 and J usage is TRBJ1-6; tentatively, D is TRBD1 (5 bases). Trimming removed 3 bases from V and 5 bases from J, with 5 bases in between. The CDR3 covers 13 residues. CDR1 MNHNS and CDR2 SASEGT come from the germline V gene. Here the CDR3 DNA reads TGTGCCAGCAGTGACAGGGATAATTCACCCCTCCACTTT. It translates to CASSDRDNSPLHF.

The chain recombines TRBV5-1 with TRBJ1-1, with no clear D. V lost 0 bases and J lost 4, with 10 bases in between. Germline CDR1 is SGHRS and CDR2 is YFSETQ. This CDR3 spans 14 amino acids. The DNA for the CDR3 is TGCGCCAGCAGCTTGGCCGTGGGGAGCACTGAAGCTTTCTTT. This sequence encodes CASSLAVGSTEAFF.

The chain links TRBV19 to TRBJ2-1; D gene ambiguous. The CDR3 consists of 14 residues. Germline V gene lookup returns CDR1 LNHDA and CDR2 SQIVND (reference sequence). Trimming took off 7 bases at V and 3 bases at J, with 13 bases between the two ends. The CDR3, as DNA: TGTGCCAGTACCGCCCTGGGTGGCTACAATGAGCAGTTCTTC. It translates to CASTALGGYNEQFF.

In DNA form, the CDR3 reads TGTGCCAGCAGCCAGAAGGGGGCGCGGGGGGAGCAGTACTTC. As protein: CASSQKGARGEQYF. The rearrangement joins TRBV6-5 to TRBJ2-5, with a tentative D call TRBD2 (8 bases). Per the germline V gene, CDR1 is MNHEY and CDR2 is SVGAGI. The germline V and J ends were trimmed by 6 bases and 11 bases, with 22 bases remaining between them. The CDR3 is made up of 14 amino acids.

DNA for the CDR3: TGCAGCGTTGGGGACGGGTACAATGAGCAGTTCTTC. This gives the protein CSVGDGYNEQFF. The J gene is TRBJ2-1, the V gene TRBV29-1; D tentatively fits TRBD1 or TRBD2 (5 bases each). The CDR3 runs to 12 residues. V was pared by 4 bases and J by 4 bases, with 8 bases between. Germline V gives CDR1 SQVTM, CDR2 ANQGSEA.

The chain combines TRBV6-5 with TRBJ2-1; the match to TRBD1 covers 7 bases. CDR1 is MNHEY, CDR2 SVGAGI, per germline. V lost 3 bases to trimming and J lost 4 bases; unmatched junction nucleotides: 6. The CDR3 extends over 15 amino acids. The CDR3 reads CASSYESGGYNEQFF. Written as DNA, the CDR3 is TGTGCCAGCAGTTATGAGTCAGGGGGTTACAATGAGCAGTTCTTC.

This rearrangement joins TRBV5-6 to TRBJ2-1; tentatively, D is TRBD2 (5 bases). CDR3 size: 17 residues. The V and J ends lost 1 base and 3 bases respectively, with 17 bases between them. CDR1 and CDR2 (germline): SGHDT, YYEEEE. CDR3 residues: CASSLLGMTGNYNEQFF. CDR3 nucleotide sequence: TGTGCCAGCAGCTTGCTCGGGATGACGGGAAACTACAATGAGCAGTTCTTC.

A single count supports this clone. V gene TRBV6-5 combines with J gene TRBJ2-7; tentatively, D is TRBD2 (5 bases). V was pared by 8 bases and J by 3 bases, with 17 bases between. Germline-derived CDR1 and CDR2 are MNHEY and SVGAGI. The CDR3 length is 14 residues. CDR3 coding DNA: TGTGCCAGCCAAAGTTGGCTAGAGGGCTACGAGCAGTACTTC. Translating gives CASQSWLEGYEQYF.

This chain uses TRBV11-1 with TRBJ2-1; 7 bases line up with TRBD1. This CDR3 contains 17 residues. Germline V lookup: CDR1 SGHAT, CDR2 FQDESV (reference sequence). V lost 0 bases to trimming and J lost 1 base; unmatched junction nucleotides: 6. Written as DNA, the CDR3 is TGTGCCAGCAGCTTAGCCCTAGGGGGCTTTTCCTACAATGAGCAGTTCTTC. Amino acids: CASSLALGGFSYNEQFF. The entire variable domain, with the rest obtained from reference TRBV11-1 and TRBJ2-1, is as follows: EAEVAQSPRYKITEKSQAVAFWCDPISGHATLYWYRQILGQGPELLVQFQDESVVDDSQLPKDRFSAERLKGVDSTLKIQPAELGDSAMYLCASSLALGGFSYNEQFFGPGTRLTVL.

J is TRBJ1-4 and V is TRBV18, with D perhaps TRBD1 (6 bases). The V gene's germline CDR1 is KGHSH and CDR2 LQKENI. The V end lost 2 bases, the J end lost 7 bases, and 14 bases lay between the germline ends. The CDR3 loop spans 15 amino acids. The CDR3 sequence: CASSPISGVSEKLFF. For the CDR3, the DNA is TGTGCCAGCTCACCAATTTCAGGGGTGAGTGAAAAACTGTTTTTT.

The gene calls are TRBV5-6 and TRBJ2-7; D is possibly TRBD1 or TRBD2 (5 bases each). The CDR3 runs 14 residues. Germline loops: CDR1 SGHDT, CDR2 YYEEEE. With 0 bases removed from V and 2 bases from J, the gap between germline ends came to 9 bases. The CDR3 reads CASSLVVGPYEQYF. The CDR3 DNA reads as TGTGCCAGCAGCTTGGTCGTGGGACCCTACGAGCAGTACTTC.

The chain links TRBV29-1 to TRBJ2-7; TRBD1 might be the D (6 bases). The germline CDR1 and CDR2 sequences are SQVTM and ANQGSEA. V was pared by 7 bases and J by 5 bases, with 15 bases between. The CDR3 length is 12 residues. CDR3 in amino acids: CSAEGVGDEQYF. The CDR3 nucleotides are TGCAGCGCCGAGGGGGTGGGGGACGAGCAGTACTTC.

As concerns this clone: This specimen includes other DNA sequences encoding the same CDR3. V is TRBV6-6 and J is TRBJ1-2; 11 bases are shared with TRBD1. J was trimmed by 4 bases and V by 6 bases; bases with no gene match: 10. This CDR3 spans 16 amino acids. Germline V CDR1 and CDR2: MNHNY, SVGAGI (reference sequence). The CDR3 bases are TGTGCCAGCAGCCCGGACAGGGGGCGGTTGGGCTATGGCTACACCTTC. It yields the protein CASSPDRGRLGYGYTF.

The rearrangement uses TRBV29-1 and TRBJ2-1, with TRBD1 matching over 12 bases. V shed 4 bases and J 3 bases; nucleotides not matched to a gene: 4. CDR3 length: 15 amino acids. The germline gives CDR1 SQVTM, CDR2 ANQGSEA. CDR3: CSVGGTGGFYNEQFF. The CDR3 DNA reads as TGCAGCGTTGGGGGGACAGGGGGCTTCTACAATGAGCAGTTCTTC.

A single count supports this clone. This sequence joins TRBV7-3 and TRBJ2-3; D is undetermined. The ends were cut back, 5 bases at V and 10 bases at J, with 16 bases in the middle. Germline V gives CDR1 SGHTA, CDR2 FQGTGA. The CDR3 has 13 amino acids. The chain's CDR3 is CASSPPAPGPQYF. DNA for the CDR3: TGTGCCAGCAGCCCCCCGGCCCCTGGGCCGCAGTATTTT.

The rearrangement joins TRBV19 to TRBJ2-1; D is perhaps TRBD1 or TRBD2 (6 bases each). The ends were cut back, 6 bases at V and 8 bases at J, with 11 bases in the middle. The CDR3 covers 12 residues. Germline assignment: CDR1 LNHDA and CDR2 SQIVND (reference sequence). CDR3 nucleotide sequence: TGTGCCAGTAGCCTCGGGGGCCATGAGCAGTTCTTC. This sequence encodes CASSLGGHEQFF.

CDR3 DNA: TGTGCCAGCAGTTTTTCGGGTAGCGGGAGGGCCAGGGATACGCAGTATTTT. This encodes CASSFSGSGRARDTQYF. This chain uses TRBV28 with TRBJ2-3, with TRBD2 matching over 11 bases. Trimming at V came to 3 bases and at J to 6 bases, leaving 11 bases not matched to a gene. This CDR3 has 17 amino acids. In germline, CDR1 is MDHEN, CDR2 SYDVKM.

The chain recombines TRBV4-3 with TRBJ2-1; D is possibly TRBD2 (6 bases). CDR1 is LGHNA, CDR2 YSLEER, per germline. CDR3 length: 14 residues. V was pared by 1 base and J by 9 bases, with 13 bases between. For the CDR3, the DNA is TGCGCCAGCAGCCAAGGCCTAGCGTATGCTGAGCAGTTCTTC. Translation gives CASSQGLAYAEQFF.

The J gene is TRBJ2-1, the V gene TRBV21-1; TRBD2 reflects the table's D call only, with no check against the DNA. TRBV21-1 constitutes a pseudogene. The CDR3 contains 14 residues. CDR3 protein: CASSKRTSPNEQFF. CDR3 nucleotide sequence: TGTGCCAGCAGCAAAAGGACTAGCCCCAATGAGCAGTTCTTC.

This CDR3 reads CASSLLGLVGEQYF. The CDR3 DNA sequence: TGTGCCAGCAGTTTATTGGGACTAGTGGGCGAGCAGTACTTC. J is TRBJ2-7 and V is TRBV27, with TRBD2 matching over 8 bases. With 1 base clipped from V and 6 bases from J, the junction kept 5 bases outside the gene matches. The germline CDR1 and CDR2 sequences are MNHEY and SMNVEV (reference sequence). The CDR3 length is 14 residues.

This chain connects TRBV7-2 to TRBJ2-3, with D possibly TRBD2 on 6 matching bases. The germline V gene encodes CDR1 SGHTA and CDR2 FQGNSA. Trimming removed 1 base from V and 6 bases from J, with 23 bases in between. This CDR3 has 18 residues. The CDR3 sequence: CASSLGPRAGTRSDTQYF. The CDR3 nucleotides are TGTGCCAGCAGCTTAGGGCCCCGGGCAGGGACTCGGTCGGATACGCAGTATTTT.